A selection of T cell receptor beta chains follows, all from one sample in a study of blood T cells in healthy people across ages. TCRdb reprocessed the 5' RACE reads via MiXCR and lists one record per CDR3 protein. The sample carries around 800,000 distinct CDR3 sequences, about a quarter recorded once. These data were likewise used in another study, on T cells of mothers and their children.

The sequenced sample was blood. These receptors were obtained from a boy aged 5-17 years in good health. The CDR3 runs from the conserved cysteine through the conserved F or W. The D gene is left open where the match is weak. Not every row has a clone size; where given, it reads once, few, many or a size class.

V	D	size	J	length	DNA	CDR3
TRBV3-1	.	.	TRBJ2-1	12	TGTGCCAGCAGCCATTCAGCGGCAGAGCAGTTCTTC	CASSHSAAEQFF
TRBV10-2	TRBD1	.	TRBJ1-6	13	TGCGCCAGCAGCGGGACAGGGGATTCACCCCTCCACTTT	CASSGTGDSPLHF
TRBV19	.	few	TRBJ1-4	15	TGTGCCAGTAGCCCTAGGACGGCCGCGGAGGAAAAACTGTTTTTT	CASSPRTAAEEKLFF
TRBV6-5	.	.	TRBJ1-5	15	TGTGCCAGCAGTTACGAAGTTCAGGGTCCACAAGGGCAGCATTTT	CASSYEVQGPQGQHF
TRBV5-1	TRBD2	few	TRBJ2-5	16	TGCGCCAGCAGCTTGGAGGGTACTAGCGCCAGGGAGACCCAGTACTTC	CASSLEGTSARETQYF
TRBV30	.	.	TRBJ1-1	11	TGTGCCTGGGCCGCCTACACTGAAGCTTTCTTT	CAWAAYTEAFF
TRBV25-1	.	.	TRBJ1-6	13	TGTGCCAGCAGTGACCGGGAACATTCACCCCTCCACTTT	CASSDREHSPLHF
TRBV7-3	.	few	TRBJ2-6	15	TGTGCCAGCAGCCAGATGGGGGCCGGGGCCAACGTCCTGACTTTC	CASSQMGAGANVLTF
TRBV4-1	TRBD2	.	TRBJ2-1	17	TGCGCCAGCAGCAGGACCACGGGGGGTGGGTCGGTCGATGAGCAGTTCTTC	CASSRTTGGGSVDEQFF
TRBV12-3/TRBV12-4	TRBD2	few	TRBJ2-7	14	TGTGCCAGCAGTCCCGGGGGGTCCCTCTACGAGCAGTACTTC	CASSPGGSLYEQYF
TRBV5-1	.	few	TRBJ2-2	16	TGCGCCAGCAGCTTGGACAGGTTTGCGAACACCGGGGAGCTGTTTTTT	CASSLDRFANTGELFF
TRBV5-1	.	few	TRBJ2-2	15	TGCGCCAGCAGCTTGGTGGCAGGAAGGGCCGGGGAGCTGTTTTTT	CASSLVAGRAGELFF
TRBV4-1	TRBD2	.	TRBJ2-1	16	TGCGCCAGCAGCCAAGATCGGAGCGGGGGGAGAGATGAGCAGTTCTTC	CASSQDRSGGRDEQFF
TRBV28	.	few	TRBJ2-1	15	TGTGCCAGCAGTTTTAGTAGCGGAGGGAGCAATGAGCAGTTCTTC	CASSFSSGGSNEQFF
TRBV20-1	.	.	TRBJ2-6	15	TGCAGTGCTAGAGGGGGCACCACGGGGGCCAACGTCCTGACTTTC	CSARGGTTGANVLTF
TRBV14	.	few	TRBJ2-5	15	TGTGCCAGCAGCCAACTGTTAGGCCAGGTCGAGACCCAATACTTC	CASSQLLGQVETQYF
TRBV10-3	TRBD2	.	TRBJ2-3	20	TGTGCCATCAGCCGCCTGGTGCTAGCGGGGGGCTCCTGGAGGGCAGATACGCAGTATTTT	CAISRLVLAGGSWRADTQYF
TRBV1	.	few	TRBJ2-5	13	TGCACCAGCAGTCACCGGGTCCGGGAGACCCAGTACTTC	CTSSHRVRETQYF
TRBV5-1	.	many	TRBJ2-7	14	TGCGCCAGCAGCTTGATCTCTAGCTCCTACGAGCAGTACTTC	CASSLISSSYEQYF
TRBV9	TRBD1	few	TRBJ2-4	17	TGTGCCAGCAGCCCAACTTCGACAGGGATAGCCAAAAACATTCAGTACTTC	CASSPTSTGIAKNIQYF
TRBV9	.	.	TRBJ2-7	14	TGTGCCAGCAGCGTAGCTCCTCCGGGAGACGAGCAGTACTTC	CASSVAPPGDEQYF
TRBV20-1	.	few	TRBJ1-2	13	TGCAGTGCCGGCCCGGACACAAACTATGGCTACACCTTC	CSAGPDTNYGYTF
TRBV28	.	few	TRBJ2-5	17	TGTGCCAGCAGCTCGGCCGGGGAGCGGGCGACCCAAGAGACCCAGTACTTC	CASSSAGERATQETQYF
TRBV4-1	TRBD1	.	TRBJ1-1	15	TGCGCCAGCAGACCTGAACAGGGGGCGAACACTGAAGCTTTCTTT	CASRPEQGANTEAFF
TRBV4-1	.	.	TRBJ2-7	17	TGCGCCAGCAGCCGAGATCGGCGTACTAGCTCCTCCTACGAGCAGTACTTC	CASSRDRRTSSSYEQYF
TRBV6-5	.	.	TRBJ1-5	15	TGTGCCAGCAGTTACTCTTCCAGTAGCAATCAGCCCCAGCATTTT	CASSYSSSSNQPQHF
TRBV20-1	TRBD2	few	TRBJ2-7	12	TGCAGTGCACTAGCGGGGTCCTACGAGCAGTACTTC	CSALAGSYEQYF
TRBV28	.	few	TRBJ2-7	15	TGTGCCAGCAGTTTGACCGGGCTACATCCCTACGAGCAGTACTTC	CASSLTGLHPYEQYF
TRBV7-9	.	.	TRBJ2-3	17	TGTGCCAGCAGCTTAGTTGGGACCCCTGAGGGCACAGATACGCAGTATTTT	CASSLVGTPEGTDTQYF
TRBV5-1	TRBD2	.	TRBJ2-1	14	TGCGCCAGCGGGCCAGCGGGGGGCCGGAATGAGCAGTTCTTC	CASGPAGGRNEQFF
TRBV18	.	.	TRBJ2-7	14	TGTGCCAGCTCACCCCGAAGCGACCCCTACGAGCAGTACTTC	CASSPRSDPYEQYF
TRBV12-3/TRBV12-4	.	few	TRBJ1-4	14	TGTGCCAGCAGTTTGTCGGTTATTAATGAAAAACTGTTTTTT	CASSLSVINEKLFF
TRBV5-1	TRBD2	.	TRBJ2-3	18	TGCGCCAGCAGCTCCCATCAAAGCGGGGGCCTTAGCACAGATACGCAGTATTTT	CASSSHQSGGLSTDTQYF
TRBV20-1	.	.	TRBJ2-7	17	TGCAGTGCTAGAGATCCCTTGGGTGAAGGAGGGGTCTACGAGCAGTACTTC	CSARDPLGEGGVYEQYF
TRBV10-2	.	.	TRBJ1-4	14	TGCGCCAGCAGGCCTATTGAGGCCATGGAAAAACTGTTTTTT	CASRPIEAMEKLFF
TRBV29-1	.	.	TRBJ1-2	13	TGCAGCGTTGGGGGAGGCGGAAACTACGGCTACACCTTC	CSVGGGGNYGYTF
TRBV12-3/TRBV12-4	TRBD1	few	TRBJ2-7	12	TGTGCCAGCAGGAGGACAGGGAACGAGCAGTACTTC	CASRRTGNEQYF
TRBV10-3	TRBD2	.	TRBJ2-1	17	TGTGCCATCAGTGAGGGACTAGCGGGTGACCATTACAATGAGCAGTTCTTC	CAISEGLAGDHYNEQFF
TRBV7-9	.	few	TRBJ1-2	14	TGTGCCAGCAGCTCCCGGGGGATTAACTATGGCTACACCTTC	CASSSRGINYGYTF
TRBV6-2/TRBV6-3	.	.	TRBJ2-7	14	TGTGCCAGCAGTTGGGGGACGGATTCCTACGAGCAGTACTTC	CASSWGTDSYEQYF
TRBV5-5	TRBD2	few	TRBJ2-2	18	TGTGCCAGCAGCTTCGGACTAGCGGGGGGGCTGAACACCGGGGAGCTGTTTTTT	CASSFGLAGGLNTGELFF